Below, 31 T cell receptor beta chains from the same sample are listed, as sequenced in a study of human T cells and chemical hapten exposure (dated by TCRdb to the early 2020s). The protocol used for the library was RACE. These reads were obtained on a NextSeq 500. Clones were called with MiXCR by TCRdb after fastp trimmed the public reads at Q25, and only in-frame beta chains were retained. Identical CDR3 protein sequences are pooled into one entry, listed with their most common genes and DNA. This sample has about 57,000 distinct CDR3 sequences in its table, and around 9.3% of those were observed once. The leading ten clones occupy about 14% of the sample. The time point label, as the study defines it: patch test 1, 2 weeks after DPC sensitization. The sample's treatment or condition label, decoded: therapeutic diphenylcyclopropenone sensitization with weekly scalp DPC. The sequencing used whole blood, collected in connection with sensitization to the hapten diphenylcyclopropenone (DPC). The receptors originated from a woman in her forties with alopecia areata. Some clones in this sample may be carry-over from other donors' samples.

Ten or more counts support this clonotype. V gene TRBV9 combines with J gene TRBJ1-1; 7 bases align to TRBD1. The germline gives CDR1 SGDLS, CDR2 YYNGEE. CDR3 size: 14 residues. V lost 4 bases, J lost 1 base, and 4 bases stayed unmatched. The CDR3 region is CASSSRDRNTEAFF. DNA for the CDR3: TGTGCCAGCAGCTCCCGGGACAGGAACACTGAAGCTTTCTTT.

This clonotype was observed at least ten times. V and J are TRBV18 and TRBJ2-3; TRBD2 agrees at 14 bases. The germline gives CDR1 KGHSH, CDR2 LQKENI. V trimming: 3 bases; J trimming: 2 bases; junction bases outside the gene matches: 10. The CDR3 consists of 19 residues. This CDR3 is CASSPRTSGGLRTTDTQYF. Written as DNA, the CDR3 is TGTGCCAGCTCACCGCGGACTAGCGGGGGGCTCCGAACCACAGATACGCAGTATTTT.

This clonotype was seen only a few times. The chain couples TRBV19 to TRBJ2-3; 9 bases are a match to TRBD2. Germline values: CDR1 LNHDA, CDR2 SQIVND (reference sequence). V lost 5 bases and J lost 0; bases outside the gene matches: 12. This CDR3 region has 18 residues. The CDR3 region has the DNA TGTGCCAGTAGTGGTGCCCTAGCGGGGACCCCTAGCACAGATACGCAGTATTTT. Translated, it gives CASSGALAGTPSTDTQYF. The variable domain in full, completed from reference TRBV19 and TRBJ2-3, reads DGGITQSPKYLFRKEGQNVTLSCEQNLNHDAMYWYRQDPGQGLRLIYYSQIVNDFQKGDIAEGYSVSREKKESFPLTVTSAQKNPTAFYLCASSGALAGTPSTDTQYFGPGTRLTVL.

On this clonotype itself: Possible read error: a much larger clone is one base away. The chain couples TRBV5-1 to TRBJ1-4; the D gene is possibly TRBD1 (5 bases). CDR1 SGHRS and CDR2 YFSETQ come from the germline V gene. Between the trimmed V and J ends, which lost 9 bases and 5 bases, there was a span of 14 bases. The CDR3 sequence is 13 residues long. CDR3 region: CANRSLENEKLFF. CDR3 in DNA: TGCGCCAACAGGTCTCTGGAGAATGAAAAACTGTTTTTT.

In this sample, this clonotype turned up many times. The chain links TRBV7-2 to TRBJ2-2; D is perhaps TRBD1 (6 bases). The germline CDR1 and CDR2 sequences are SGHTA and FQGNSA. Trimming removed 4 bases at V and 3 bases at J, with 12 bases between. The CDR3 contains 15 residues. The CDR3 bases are TGTGCCAGCAGCTCGGGACAACAGTACACCGGGGAGCTGTTTTTT. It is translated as CASSSGQQYTGELFF.

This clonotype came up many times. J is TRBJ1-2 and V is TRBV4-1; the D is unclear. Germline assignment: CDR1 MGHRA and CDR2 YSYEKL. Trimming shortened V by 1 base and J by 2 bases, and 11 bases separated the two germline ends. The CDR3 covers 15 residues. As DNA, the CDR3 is TGCGCCAGCAGCCAAGTTTACAGTGCCAACTATGGCTACACCTTC. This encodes CASSQVYSANYGYTF.

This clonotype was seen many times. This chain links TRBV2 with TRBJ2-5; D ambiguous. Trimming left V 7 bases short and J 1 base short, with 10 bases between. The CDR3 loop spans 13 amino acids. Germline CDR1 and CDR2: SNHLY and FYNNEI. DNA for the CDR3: TGTGCCAGCAAGTTTACAGCCCAAGAGACCCAGTACTTC. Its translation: CASKFTAQETQYF. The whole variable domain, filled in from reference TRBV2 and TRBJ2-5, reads EPEVTQTPSHQVTQMGQEVILRCVPISNHLYFYWYRQILGQKVEFLVSFYNNEISEKSEIFDDQFSVERPDGSNFTLKIRSTKLEDSAMYFCASKFTAQETQYFGPGTRLLVL.

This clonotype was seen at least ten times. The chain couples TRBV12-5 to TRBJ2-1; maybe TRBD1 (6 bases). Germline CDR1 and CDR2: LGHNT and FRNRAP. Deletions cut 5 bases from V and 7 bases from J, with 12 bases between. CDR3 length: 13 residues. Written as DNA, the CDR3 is TGTGCTAGTGGTCCACCACAGGGAAATGAGCAGTTCTTC. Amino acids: CASGPPQGNEQFF.

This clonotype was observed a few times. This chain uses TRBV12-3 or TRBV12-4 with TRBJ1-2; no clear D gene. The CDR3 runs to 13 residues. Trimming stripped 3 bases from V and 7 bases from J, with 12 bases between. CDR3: CASSLEGSAGYTF. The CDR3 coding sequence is TGTGCCAGCAGTTTGGAGGGATCAGCTGGCTACACCTTC.

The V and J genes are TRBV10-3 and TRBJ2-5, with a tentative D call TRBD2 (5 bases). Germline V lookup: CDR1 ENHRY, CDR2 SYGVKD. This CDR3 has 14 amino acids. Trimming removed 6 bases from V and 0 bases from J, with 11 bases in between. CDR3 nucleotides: TGTGCCATCAGCCCGGGGAGTTACCAAGAGACCCAGTACTTC. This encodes CAISPGSYQETQYF.

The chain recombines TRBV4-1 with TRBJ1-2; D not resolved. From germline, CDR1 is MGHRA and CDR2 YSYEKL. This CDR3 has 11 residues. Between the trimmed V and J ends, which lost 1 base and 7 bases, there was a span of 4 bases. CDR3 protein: CASSQGLGYTF. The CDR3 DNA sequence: TGCGCCAGCAGCCAAGGACTTGGCTACACCTTC.

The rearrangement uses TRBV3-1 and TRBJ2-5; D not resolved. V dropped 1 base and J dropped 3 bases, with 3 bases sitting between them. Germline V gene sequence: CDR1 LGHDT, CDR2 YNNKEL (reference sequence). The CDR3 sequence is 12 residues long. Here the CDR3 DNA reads TGTGCCAGCAGCCAAGCGGAAGAGACCCAGTACTTC. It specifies CASSQAEETQYF.

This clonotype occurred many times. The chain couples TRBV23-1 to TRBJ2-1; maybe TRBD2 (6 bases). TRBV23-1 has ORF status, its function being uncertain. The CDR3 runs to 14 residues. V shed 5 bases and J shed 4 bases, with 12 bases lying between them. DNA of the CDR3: TGCGCCAGCAGTAAAACCCGGGGGTACAATGAGCAGTTCTTC. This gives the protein CASSKTRGYNEQFF.

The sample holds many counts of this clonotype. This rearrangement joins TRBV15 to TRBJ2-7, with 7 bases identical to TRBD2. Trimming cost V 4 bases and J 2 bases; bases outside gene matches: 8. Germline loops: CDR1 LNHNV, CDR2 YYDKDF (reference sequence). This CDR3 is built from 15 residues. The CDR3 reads CATSTPREVTYEQYF. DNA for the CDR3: TGTGCCACCAGCACTCCCCGGGAGGTAACCTACGAGCAGTACTTC.

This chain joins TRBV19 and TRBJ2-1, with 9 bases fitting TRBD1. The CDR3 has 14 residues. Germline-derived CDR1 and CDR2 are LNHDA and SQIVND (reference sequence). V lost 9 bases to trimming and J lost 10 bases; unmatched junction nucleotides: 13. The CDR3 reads CASVGQGTSREQFF. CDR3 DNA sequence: TGTGCCAGCGTGGGACAGGGCACCTCACGCGAGCAGTTCTTC.

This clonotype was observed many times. For the CDR3, the DNA is TGTGCCAGCAGTGACTCCGGGGGGGCCGATACGCAGTATTTT. Residues: CASSDSGGADTQYF. The chain recombines TRBV6-4 with TRBJ2-3; 8 bases match TRBD2. CDR3 length: 14 amino acids. With 0 bases clipped from V and 6 bases from J, the junction kept 2 bases outside the gene matches. CDR1 and CDR2 from the germline V gene are MRHNA and SNTAGT.

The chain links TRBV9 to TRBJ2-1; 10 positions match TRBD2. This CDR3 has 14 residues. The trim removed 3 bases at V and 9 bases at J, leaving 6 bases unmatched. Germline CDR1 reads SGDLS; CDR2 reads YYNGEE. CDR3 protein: CASSESLAGGEQFF. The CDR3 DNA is TGTGCCAGCAGCGAGTCGTTAGCGGGGGGTGAGCAGTTCTTC.

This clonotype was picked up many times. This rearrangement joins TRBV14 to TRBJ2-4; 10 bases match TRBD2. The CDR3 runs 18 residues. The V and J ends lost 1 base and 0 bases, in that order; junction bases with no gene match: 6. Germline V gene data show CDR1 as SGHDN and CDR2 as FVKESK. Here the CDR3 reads CASSQGASGGLAKNIQYF. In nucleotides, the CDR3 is TGTGCCAGCAGCCAAGGGGCTAGCGGGGGCCTAGCCAAAAACATTCAGTACTTC.

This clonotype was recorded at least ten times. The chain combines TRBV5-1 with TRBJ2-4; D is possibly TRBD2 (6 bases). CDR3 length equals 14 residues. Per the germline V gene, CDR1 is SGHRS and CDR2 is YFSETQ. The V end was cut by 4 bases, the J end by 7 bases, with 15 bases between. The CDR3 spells CASSAGTSWNIQYF. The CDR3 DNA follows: TGCGCCAGCAGCGCCGGGACTTCCTGGAACATTCAGTACTTC.

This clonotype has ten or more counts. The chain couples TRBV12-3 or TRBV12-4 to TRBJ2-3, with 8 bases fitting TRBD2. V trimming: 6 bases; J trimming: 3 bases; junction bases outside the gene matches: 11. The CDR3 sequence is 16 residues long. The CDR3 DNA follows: TGTGCCAGCAGGCGAGAGGCGGGGGGACTTACAGATACGCAGTATTTT. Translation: CASRREAGGLTDTQYF.

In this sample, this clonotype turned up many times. The CDR3 loop is CASRGTGGTEAFF. The CDR3 bases are TGTGCCAGCAGGGGGACAGGGGGCACTGAAGCTTTCTTT. V is TRBV12-3 or TRBV12-4 and J is TRBJ1-1; 11 bases are a match to TRBD1. The CDR3 has 13 amino acids. V gave up 6 bases and J gave up 4 bases; unmatched junction bases: 1.

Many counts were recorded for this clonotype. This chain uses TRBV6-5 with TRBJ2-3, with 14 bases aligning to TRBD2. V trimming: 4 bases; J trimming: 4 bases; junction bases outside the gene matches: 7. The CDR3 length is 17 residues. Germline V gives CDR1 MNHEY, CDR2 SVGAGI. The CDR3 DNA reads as TGTGCCAGCAGTTCCCCCGGACTAGCGGGGGGATCAGATACGCAGTATTTT. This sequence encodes CASSSPGLAGGSDTQYF.

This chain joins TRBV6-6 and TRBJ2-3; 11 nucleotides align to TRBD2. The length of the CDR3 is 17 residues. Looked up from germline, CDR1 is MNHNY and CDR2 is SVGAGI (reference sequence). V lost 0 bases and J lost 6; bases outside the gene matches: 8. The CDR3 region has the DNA TGTGCCAGCAGTTACTCTCCTCTAGCGGGGGGAGCGGATACGCAGTATTTT. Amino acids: CASSYSPLAGGADTQYF.

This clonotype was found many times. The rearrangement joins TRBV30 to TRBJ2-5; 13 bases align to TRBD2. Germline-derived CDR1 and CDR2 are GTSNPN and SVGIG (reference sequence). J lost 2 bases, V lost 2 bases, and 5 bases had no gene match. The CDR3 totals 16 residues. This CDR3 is CAWSTRLAGGQETQYF. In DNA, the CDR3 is TGTGCCTGGAGTACTAGACTAGCGGGGGGTCAAGAGACCCAGTACTTC.

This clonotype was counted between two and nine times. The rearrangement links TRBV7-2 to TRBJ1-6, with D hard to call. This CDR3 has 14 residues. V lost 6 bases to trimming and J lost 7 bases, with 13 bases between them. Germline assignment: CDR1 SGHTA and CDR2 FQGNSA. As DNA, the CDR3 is TGTGCCAGCAGTATCGACAAAGGCAATTCACCCCTCCACTTT. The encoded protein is CASSIDKGNSPLHF.

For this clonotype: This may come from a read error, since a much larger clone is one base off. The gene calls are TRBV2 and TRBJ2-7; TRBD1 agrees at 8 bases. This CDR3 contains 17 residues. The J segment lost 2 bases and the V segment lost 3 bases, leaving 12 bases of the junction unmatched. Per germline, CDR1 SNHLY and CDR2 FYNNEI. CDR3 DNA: TGTGCCAGCAGTGAGGACAGGGTCTCTCTTCCTCCCTACGAGCAGTACTTC. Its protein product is CASSEDRVSLPPYEQYF.

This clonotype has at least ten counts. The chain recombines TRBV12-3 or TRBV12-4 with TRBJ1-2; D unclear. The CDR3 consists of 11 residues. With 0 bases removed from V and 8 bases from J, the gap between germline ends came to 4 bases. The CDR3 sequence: CASSLARGYTF. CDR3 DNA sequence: TGTGCCAGCAGTTTAGCGCGCGGCTACACCTTC.

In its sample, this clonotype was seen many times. CDR3 in DNA: TGTGCCAGCAGAAAGCGGGGGGACTCTGGGGCCAACGTCCTGACTTTC. Its protein product is CASRKRGDSGANVLTF. The chain uses TRBV3-1 and TRBJ2-6, with 9 bases matching TRBD2. This CDR3 is built from 16 residues. Germline CDR1 and CDR2: LGHDT and YNNKEL (reference sequence). V lost 6 bases, J lost 0 bases, and 3 bases stayed unmatched.

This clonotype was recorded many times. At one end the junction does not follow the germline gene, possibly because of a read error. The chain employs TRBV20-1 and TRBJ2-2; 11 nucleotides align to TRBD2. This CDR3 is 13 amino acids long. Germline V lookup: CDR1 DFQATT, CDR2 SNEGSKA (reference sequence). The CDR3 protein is CSPSGGRTGELFF. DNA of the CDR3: TGCAGTCCTAGCGGGGGGAGGACCGGGGAGCTGTTTTTT.

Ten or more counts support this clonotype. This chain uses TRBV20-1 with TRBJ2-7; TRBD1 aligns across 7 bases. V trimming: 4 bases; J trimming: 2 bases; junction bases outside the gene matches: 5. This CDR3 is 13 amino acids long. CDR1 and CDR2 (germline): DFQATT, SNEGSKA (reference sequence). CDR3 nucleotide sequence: TGCAGTGCTACCCGGGACAGAGCCTACGAGCAGTACTTC. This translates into CSATRDRAYEQYF.

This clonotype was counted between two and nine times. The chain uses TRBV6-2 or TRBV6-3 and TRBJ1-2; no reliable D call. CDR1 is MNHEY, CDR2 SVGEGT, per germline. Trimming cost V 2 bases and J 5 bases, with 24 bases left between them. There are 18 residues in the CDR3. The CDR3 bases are TGTGCCAGCAGTTACGGGGAACTCCATCCCCCGCGATATTATGGCTACACCTTC. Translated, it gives CASSYGELHPPRYYGYTF.